One and the same sample provided the 8 T cell receptor beta chains below, sequenced in a study of blood T cell repertoires in COVID-19. Sequenced by immunoSEQ multiplex PCR; TCRdb stores in-frame clones only, minus some. The data contain just over 80,000 clones, 81% of them seen just once; the ten biggest clones take up 44%. Sequenced material: peripheral blood. Receptors originate from a man older than 75 with acute or convalescent COVID-19.

The chain combines TRBV28 with TRBJ1-4; D unresolved. Germline-derived CDR1 and CDR2 are MDHEN and SYDVKM. This CDR3 is built from 15 residues. Deletions cut 2 bases from V and 4 bases from J, with 11 bases between. CDR3 residues: CASSLTGSLNEKLFF. CDR3 DNA sequence: TGTGCCAGCAGTTTAACCGGGTCTCTTAATGAAAAACTGTTTTTT.

The V and J genes are TRBV28 and TRBJ2-1, with 8 positions matching TRBD2. Per the germline V gene, CDR1 is MDHEN and CDR2 is SYDVKM. CDR3 size: 16 residues. Trimming removed 7 bases from V and 4 bases from J; junction bases left unmatched: 12. The CDR3 DNA sequence: TGTGCCAGCACCGGGGGGGCGGAGAACAGATACAATGAGCAGTTCTTC. Protein product: CASTGGAENRYNEQFF.

The V gene is TRBV5-1, the J gene TRBJ1-4; D uncertain. Germline CDR1 is SGHRS and CDR2 is YFSETQ. The ends were cut back, 4 bases at V and 5 bases at J, with 9 bases in the middle. The CDR3 covers 13 residues. Here the CDR3 reads CASSATENEKLFF. The CDR3, as DNA: TGCGCCAGCAGCGCGACGGAGAATGAAAAACTGTTTTTT. Together with reference TRBV5-1 and TRBJ1-4, the CDR3 gives the full variable domain: KAGVTQTPRYLIKTRGQQVTLSCSPISGHRSVSWYQQTPGQGLQFLFEYFSETQRNKGNFPGRFSGRQFSNSRSEMNVSTLELGDSALYLCASSATENEKLFFGSGTQLSVL.

The chain joins TRBV27 to TRBJ1-6; TRBD1 aligns across 7 bases. The CDR3 has 12 amino acids. With V trimmed by 5 bases and J by 9 bases, 1 base remained unmatched. Germline V gene sequence: CDR1 MNHEY, CDR2 SMNVEV (reference sequence). As DNA, the CDR3 is TGTGCCAGCAGTACAGGGGCTTCACCCCTCCACTTT. Protein product: CASSTGASPLHF.

This clone was picked up a small number of times. V usage is TRBV28 and J usage is TRBJ1-1; D not certain. Trimming cost V 2 bases and J 4 bases, with 11 bases left between them. Per the germline V gene, CDR1 is MDHEN and CDR2 is SYDVKM. The CDR3 is 14 residues long. In DNA, the CDR3 is TGTGCCAGCAGTTTAATCAGGTCTGCCACTGAAGCTTTCTTT. As protein: CASSLIRSATEAFF.

V gene TRBV7-9 combines with J gene TRBJ1-1; D is possibly TRBD1 (6 bases). V was pared by 5 bases and J by 3 bases, with 16 bases between. There are 15 residues in the CDR3. Germline V CDR1 and CDR2: SEHNR, FQNEAQ (reference sequence). The CDR3 DNA reads TGTGCCAGCAGCCCTCTCGGGACACCGGACACTGAAGCTTTCTTT. Its protein is CASSPLGTPDTEAFF.

This clone was observed once. The V call is TRBV5-1, the J call TRBJ2-3; 7 bases are shared with TRBD2. The CDR3 spans 15 residues. Trimming removed 6 bases from V and 5 bases from J; junction bases left unmatched: 12. CDR1 and CDR2 from the germline V gene are SGHRS and YFSETQ. The CDR3 DNA reads TGCGCCAGCACCCGATGGGGGGGTTTGGGAGATACGCAGTATTTT. It encodes CASTRWGGLGDTQYF.

This sequence joins TRBV19 and TRBJ2-7; 13 nucleotides line up with TRBD2. J lost 3 bases, V lost 5 bases, and 4 bases had no gene match. Germline V gene data show CDR1 as LNHDA and CDR2 as SQIVND (reference sequence). The CDR3 runs 15 residues. CDR3 sequence reads: CASSRTSGSVYEQYF. CDR3 bases: TGTGCCAGTAGTCGGACTAGCGGGAGTGTCTACGAGCAGTACTTC.